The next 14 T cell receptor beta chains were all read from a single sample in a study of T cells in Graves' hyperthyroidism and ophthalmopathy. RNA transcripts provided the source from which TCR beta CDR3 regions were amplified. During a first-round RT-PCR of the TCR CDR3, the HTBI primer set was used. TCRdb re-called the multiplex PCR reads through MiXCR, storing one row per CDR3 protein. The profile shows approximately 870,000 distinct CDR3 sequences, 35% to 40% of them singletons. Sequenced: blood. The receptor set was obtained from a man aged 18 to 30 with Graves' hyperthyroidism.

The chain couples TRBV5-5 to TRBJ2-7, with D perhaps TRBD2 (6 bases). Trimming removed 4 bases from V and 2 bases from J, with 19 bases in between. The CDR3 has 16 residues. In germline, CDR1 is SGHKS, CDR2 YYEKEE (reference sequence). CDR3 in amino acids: CASSLPTGGATYEQYF. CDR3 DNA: TGTGCCAGCAGCCTACCCACAGGCGGGGCCACCTACGAGCAGTACTTC.

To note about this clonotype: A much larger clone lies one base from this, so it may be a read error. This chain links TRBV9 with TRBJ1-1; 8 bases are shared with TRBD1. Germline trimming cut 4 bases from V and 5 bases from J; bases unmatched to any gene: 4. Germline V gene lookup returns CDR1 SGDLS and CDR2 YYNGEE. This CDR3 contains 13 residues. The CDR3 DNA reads TGTGCCAGCAGCCAGAACAGGGGGACTGAAGCTTTCTTT. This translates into CASSQNRGTEAFF.

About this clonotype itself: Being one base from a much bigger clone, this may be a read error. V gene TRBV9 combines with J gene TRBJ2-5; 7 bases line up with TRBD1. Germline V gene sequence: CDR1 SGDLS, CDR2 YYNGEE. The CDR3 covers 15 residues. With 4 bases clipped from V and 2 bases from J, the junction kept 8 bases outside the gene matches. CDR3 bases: TGTGCCAGCAGCTCGCTCCCGACAGGGCAAGAGACCCAGTACTTC. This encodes CASSSLPTGQETQYF.

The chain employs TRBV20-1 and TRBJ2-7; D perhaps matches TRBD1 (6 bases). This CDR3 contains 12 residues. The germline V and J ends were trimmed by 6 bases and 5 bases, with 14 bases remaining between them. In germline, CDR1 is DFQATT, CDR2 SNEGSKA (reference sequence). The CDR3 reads CSAPGELDEQYF. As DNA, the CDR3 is TGCAGTGCCCCAGGGGAACTTGACGAGCAGTACTTC.

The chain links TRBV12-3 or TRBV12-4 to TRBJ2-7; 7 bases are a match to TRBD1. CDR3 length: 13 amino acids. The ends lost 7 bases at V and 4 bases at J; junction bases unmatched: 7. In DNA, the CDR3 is TGTGCCAGCACCAGACAGGGTCGTTACGAGCAGTACTTC. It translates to CASTRQGRYEQYF.

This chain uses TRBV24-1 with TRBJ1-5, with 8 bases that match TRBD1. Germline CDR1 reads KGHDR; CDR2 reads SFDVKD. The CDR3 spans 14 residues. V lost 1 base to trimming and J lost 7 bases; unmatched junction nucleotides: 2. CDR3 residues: CATSDFTGGQPQHF. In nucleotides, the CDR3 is TGTGCCACCAGTGATTTCACAGGGGGGCAGCCCCAGCATTTT.

The CDR3: CASSRQGTPTNEKLFF. CDR3 DNA: TGTGCCAGCAGCCGACAGGGGACGCCAACTAATGAAAAACTGTTTTTT. The J gene is TRBJ1-4, the V gene TRBV7-6; 8 bases line up with TRBD1. The trim removed 5 bases at V and 0 bases at J, leaving 5 bases unmatched. Germline CDR1 and CDR2: SGHVS and FNYEAQ. CDR3 size: 16 residues.

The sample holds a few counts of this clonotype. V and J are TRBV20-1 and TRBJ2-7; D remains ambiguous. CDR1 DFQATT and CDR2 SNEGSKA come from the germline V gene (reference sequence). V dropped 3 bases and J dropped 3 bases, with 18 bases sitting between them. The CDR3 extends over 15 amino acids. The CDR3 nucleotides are TGCAGTGCTAGCGACGAATCCCGGCCGGGCTACGAGCAGTACTTC. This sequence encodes CSASDESRPGYEQYF.

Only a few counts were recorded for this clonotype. CDR3 in DNA: TGTGCCAGCAGTTTTGGGTTGAGGATGGGTGAGACCCAGTACTTC. Encoded protein: CASSFGLRMGETQYF. This sequence joins TRBV27 and TRBJ2-5; D gene uncertain. The CDR3 covers 15 residues. The germline V and J ends were trimmed by 3 bases and 5 bases, with 16 bases remaining between them. From germline, CDR1 is MNHEY and CDR2 SMNVEV (reference sequence).

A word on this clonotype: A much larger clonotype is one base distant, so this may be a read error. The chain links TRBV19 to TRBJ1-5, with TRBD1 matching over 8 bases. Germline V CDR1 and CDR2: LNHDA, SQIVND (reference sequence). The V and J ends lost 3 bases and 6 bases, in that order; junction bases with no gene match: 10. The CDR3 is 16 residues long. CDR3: CASSIGQGQRTQPQHF. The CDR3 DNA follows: TGTGCCAGTAGTATTGGACAGGGACAAAGGACTCAGCCCCAGCATTTT.

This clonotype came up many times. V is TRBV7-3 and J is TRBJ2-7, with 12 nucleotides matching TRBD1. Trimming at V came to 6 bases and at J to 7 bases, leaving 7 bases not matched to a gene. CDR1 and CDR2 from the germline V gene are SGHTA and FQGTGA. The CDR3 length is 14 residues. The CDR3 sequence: CASSPGQGAVEQYF. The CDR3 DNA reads TGTGCCAGCAGTCCGGGACAGGGGGCTGTAGAGCAGTACTTC.

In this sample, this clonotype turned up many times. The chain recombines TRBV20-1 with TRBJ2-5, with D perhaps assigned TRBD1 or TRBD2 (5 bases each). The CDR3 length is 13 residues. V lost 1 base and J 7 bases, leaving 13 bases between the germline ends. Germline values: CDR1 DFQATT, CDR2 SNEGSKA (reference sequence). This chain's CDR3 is CSARGEGLGTQYF. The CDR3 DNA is TGCAGTGCTAGAGGAGAGGGGCTGGGGACCCAGTACTTC.

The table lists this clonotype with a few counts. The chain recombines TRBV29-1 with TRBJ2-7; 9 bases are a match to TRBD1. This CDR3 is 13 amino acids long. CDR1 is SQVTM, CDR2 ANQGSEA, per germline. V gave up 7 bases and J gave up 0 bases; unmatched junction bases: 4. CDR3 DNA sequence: TGCAGCGCTACAGGGGGCAGCTCCTACGAGCAGTACTTC. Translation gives CSATGGSSYEQYF.

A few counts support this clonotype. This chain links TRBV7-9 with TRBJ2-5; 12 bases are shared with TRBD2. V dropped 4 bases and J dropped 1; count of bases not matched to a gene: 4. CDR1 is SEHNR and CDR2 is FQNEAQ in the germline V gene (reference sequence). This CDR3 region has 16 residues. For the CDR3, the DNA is TGTGCCAGCAGCTCCTGGACTAGCGGGGCCCAAGAGACCCAGTACTTC. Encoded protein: CASSSWTSGAQETQYF.